Reported below is one TCR beta chain. Antigen: not known. The library was designed around alpha chains, so this beta chain is a stray read whose abundance carries little weight. Every cDNA TCR molecule received its own unique molecular identifier. Each CDR3 protein is one row after TCRdb ran MiXCR on the 5' RACE reads. The table has around 11,000 distinct CDR3 sequences, roughly 6.3% seen once. The sample comes from a study of spatial heterogeneity in lung cancer. General observations from the study: Blood contained ubiquitous expanded tumor TCRs more at resection than at follow-up.

Time point noted: sample taken at primary tumor resection. Tumor, nontumor lung or frozen PBMC supplied whole RNA that was sequenced unsorted. The donors were 72 patients with non-small cell lung cancer that was early-stage and untreated. The V gene's germline CDR1 is SGHTA and CDR2 FQGNSA. V was pared by 2 bases and J by 2 bases, with 7 bases between. The CDR3 sequence is 15 residues long. Here the sequenced sample was PBMCs, taken at surgery. The sequence came from a male donor with early-stage non-small cell lung cancer. The chain uses TRBV7-2 and TRBJ2-6, with D possibly matching TRBD2 (5 bases). CDR3 DNA: TGTGCCAGCAGCTTACGGGAAACTGGGGCCAACGTCCTGACTTTC. Translated: CASSLRETGANVLTF.